One sample yielded the 8 T cell receptor beta chains listed below, sequenced in a study of shared clonotypes between healthy human individuals. TCRdb's table, derived via immunoSEQ multiplex PCR, lists solely in-frame clones and lacks some. The top ten hold 1.2% of the sample, which has some 2 million clones, around 96% seen once. Naive CD8 cells were CD45RO-negative, positively selected for CCR7, excluding terminally differentiated effector memory CD45RA+ cells. Sequencing was done on a sample of naive CD8+ T cells sorted from blood. The origin of the receptors is a man aged 18-30 years in good health.

This clone was detected only once. The chain couples TRBV6-1 to TRBJ2-7; D is unresolved. CDR3 length equals 14 residues. Trimming pared 2 bases from V and 3 bases from J, leaving 11 bases between. Germline CDR1 is MNHNS and CDR2 is SASEGT. The CDR3 loop reads CASSERVSFYEQYF. Written as DNA, the CDR3 is TGTGCCAGCAGTGAAAGGGTCAGCTTCTACGAGCAGTACTTC.

The CDR3 loop is CASSRGSGQYF. CDR3 bases: TGTGCCAGCAGTAGGGGGTCCGGGCAGTACTTC. The genes are TRBV6-1 and TRBJ2-7; maybe TRBD1 (6 bases). The CDR3 is 11 residues long. Germline V gene lookup returns CDR1 MNHNS and CDR2 SASEGT. Between the trimmed V and J ends, which lost 5 bases and 9 bases, there was a span of 11 bases.

J is TRBJ2-7 and V is TRBV27; D could derive from TRBD1 or TRBD2 (5 bases each). Germline V gives CDR1 MNHEY, CDR2 SMNVEV (reference sequence). There are 14 residues in the CDR3. V gave up 7 bases and J gave up 1 base, with 14 bases separating them. The CDR3 DNA follows: TGTGCCAGCACCTTCTGGGACGAATCCTACGAGCAGTACTTC. Protein sequence: CASTFWDESYEQYF.

This chain joins TRBV7-9 and TRBJ2-7; 9 bases fit TRBD1. The germline gives CDR1 SEHNR, CDR2 FQNEAQ (reference sequence). The CDR3 covers 16 residues. J gave up 3 bases and V 5 bases, and 11 bases lay outside the gene matches. The CDR3: CASSPQTGGDFYEQYF. CDR3 nucleotides: TGTGCCAGCAGCCCACAGACAGGGGGAGACTTCTACGAGCAGTACTTC.

This clone was counted once. V is TRBV4-1 and J is TRBJ2-5; TRBD1 is a possible D gene (6 bases). Per the germline V gene, CDR1 is MGHRA and CDR2 is YSYEKL. The CDR3 extends over 16 amino acids. Trimming removed 1 base at V and 2 bases at J, with 14 bases between. The DNA for the CDR3 is TGCGCCAGCAGCCAAGGGAATGGCGGACAGCAAGAGACCCAGTACTTC. It encodes CASSQGNGGQQETQYF.

This clone was seen once. The J gene is TRBJ1-2, the V gene TRBV4-1; 7 bases are a match to TRBD1. V dropped 3 bases and J dropped 3; count of bases not matched to a gene: 4. The germline V gene has CDR1 MGHRA and CDR2 YSYEKL. The CDR3 sequence is 14 residues long. This CDR3 reads CASSQQQGDYGYTF. In DNA form, the CDR3 reads TGCGCCAGCAGCCAGCAGCAGGGGGACTATGGCTACACCTTC.

V is TRBV7-6 and J is TRBJ2-1; 11 bases align to TRBD2. With 4 bases clipped from V and 4 bases from J, the junction kept 3 bases outside the gene matches. This CDR3 is 15 amino acids long. CDR1 and CDR2 (germline): SGHVS, FNYEAQ. The CDR3 spells CASSSGLAEYNEQFF. In DNA, the CDR3 is TGTGCCAGCAGCTCGGGACTAGCGGAGTACAATGAGCAGTTCTTC. The whole variable domain, filled in from reference TRBV7-6 and TRBJ2-1, reads GAGVSQSPRYKVTKRGQDVALRCDPISGHVSLYWYRQALGQGPEFLTYFNYEAQQDKSGLPNDRFSAERPEGSISTLTIQRTEQRDSAMYRCASSSGLAEYNEQFFGPGTRLTVL.

This chain links TRBV28 with TRBJ1-1; 10 bases map to TRBD1. Germline V gene lookup returns CDR1 MDHEN and CDR2 SYDVKM. The CDR3 runs 18 residues. Trimming removed 6 bases from V and 1 base from J; junction bases left unmatched: 14. The CDR3 sequence is CASSLVAGTGATNTEAFF. CDR3 nucleotides: TGTGCCAGCAGCTTAGTAGCCGGGACAGGGGCAACGAACACTGAAGCTTTCTTT.